The sequence of this T cell receptor (beta chain) was determined in a study of blood T cell repertoires in COVID-19. Clones were read by immunoSEQ multiplex PCR, and TCRdb kept only the in-frame ones, dropping some. The sample records about 420,000 clones, around 90% being singletons. Germline V lookup: CDR1 SGDLS, CDR2 YYNGEE. The CDR3 extends over 14 amino acids. With 0 bases removed from V and 6 bases from J, the gap between germline ends came to 11 bases. V gene TRBV9 combines with J gene TRBJ2-3; tentatively, D is TRBD1 (6 bases). The TCR was taken from a man aged 18-30 years with COVID-19, enrolled during active disease. The specimen was peripheral blood. The CDR3 DNA reads as TGTGCCAGCAGCGTAGTAGGGGGACCCGATACGCAGTATTTT. It encodes CASSVVGGPDTQYF.